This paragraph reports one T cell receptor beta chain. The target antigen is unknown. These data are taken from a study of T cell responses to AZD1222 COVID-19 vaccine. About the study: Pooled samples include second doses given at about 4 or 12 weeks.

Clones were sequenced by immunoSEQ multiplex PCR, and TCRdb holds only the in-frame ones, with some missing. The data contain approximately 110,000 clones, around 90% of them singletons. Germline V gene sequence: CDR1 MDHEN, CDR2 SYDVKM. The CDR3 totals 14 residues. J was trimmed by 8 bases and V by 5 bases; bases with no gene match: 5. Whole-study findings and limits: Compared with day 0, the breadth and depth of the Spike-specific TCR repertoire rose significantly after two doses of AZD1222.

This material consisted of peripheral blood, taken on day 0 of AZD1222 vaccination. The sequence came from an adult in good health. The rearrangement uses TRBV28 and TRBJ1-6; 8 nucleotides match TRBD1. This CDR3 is CASSPSDRDSPLHF. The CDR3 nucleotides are TGTGCCAGCAGTCCTTCGGACAGGGATTCACCCCTCCACTTT.